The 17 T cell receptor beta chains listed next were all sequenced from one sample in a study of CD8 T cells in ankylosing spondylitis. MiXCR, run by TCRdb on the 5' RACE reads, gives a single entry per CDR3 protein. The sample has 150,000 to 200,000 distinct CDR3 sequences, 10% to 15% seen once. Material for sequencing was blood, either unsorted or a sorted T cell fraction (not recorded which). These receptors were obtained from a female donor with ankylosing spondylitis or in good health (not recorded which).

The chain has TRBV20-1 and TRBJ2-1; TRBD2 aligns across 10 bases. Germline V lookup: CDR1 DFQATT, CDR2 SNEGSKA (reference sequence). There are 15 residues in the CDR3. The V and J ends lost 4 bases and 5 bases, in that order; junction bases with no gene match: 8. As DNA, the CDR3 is TGCAGTGCTACAATTAGCGGGAGGTTGCACAATGAGCAGTTCTTC. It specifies CSATISGRLHNEQFF.

DNA of the CDR3: TGTGCCACCAGCAGAGTACAGCTTGATCAGCCCCAGCATTTT. The encoded protein is CATSRVQLDQPQHF. The J gene is TRBJ1-5, the V gene TRBV15; D ambiguous. Trimming removed 1 base from V and 5 bases from J, with 9 bases in between. CDR1 is LNHNV, CDR2 YYDKDF, per germline (reference sequence). The CDR3 is 14 residues long.

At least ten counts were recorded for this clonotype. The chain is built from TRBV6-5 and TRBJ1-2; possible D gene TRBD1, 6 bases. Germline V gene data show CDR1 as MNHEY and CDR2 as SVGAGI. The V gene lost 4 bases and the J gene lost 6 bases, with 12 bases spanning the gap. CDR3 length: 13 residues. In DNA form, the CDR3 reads TGTGCCAGCAGTTTTAACACAGGGCATGGCTACACCTTC. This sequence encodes CASSFNTGHGYTF.

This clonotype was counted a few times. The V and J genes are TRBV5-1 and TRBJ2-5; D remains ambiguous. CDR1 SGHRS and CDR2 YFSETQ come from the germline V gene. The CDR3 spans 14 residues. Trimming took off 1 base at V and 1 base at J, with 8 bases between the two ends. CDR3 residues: CASSLTGSQETQYF. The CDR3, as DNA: TGCGCCAGCAGCTTGACCGGAAGCCAAGAGACCCAGTACTTC.

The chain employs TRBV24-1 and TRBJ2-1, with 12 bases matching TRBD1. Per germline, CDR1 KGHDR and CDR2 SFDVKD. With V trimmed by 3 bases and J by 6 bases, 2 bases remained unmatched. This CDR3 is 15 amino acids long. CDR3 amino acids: CATSDGGQGANEQFF. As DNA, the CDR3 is TGTGCCACCAGTGATGGGGGACAGGGGGCCAATGAGCAGTTCTTC.

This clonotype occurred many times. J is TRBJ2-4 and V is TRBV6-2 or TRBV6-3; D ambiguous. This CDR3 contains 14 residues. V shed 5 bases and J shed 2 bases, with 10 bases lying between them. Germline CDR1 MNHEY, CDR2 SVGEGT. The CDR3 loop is CASSKTATKNIQYF. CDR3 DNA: TGTGCCAGCAGTAAAACAGCAACCAAAAACATTCAGTACTTC.

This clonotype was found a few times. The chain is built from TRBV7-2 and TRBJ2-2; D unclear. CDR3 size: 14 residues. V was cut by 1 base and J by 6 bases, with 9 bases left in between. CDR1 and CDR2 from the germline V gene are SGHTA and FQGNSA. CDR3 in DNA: TGTGCCAGCAGCTTAGTGGAGCTCTCCGGGGAGCTGTTTTTT. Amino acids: CASSLVELSGELFF. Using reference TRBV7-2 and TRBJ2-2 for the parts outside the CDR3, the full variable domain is GAGVSQSPSNKVTEKGKDVELRCDPISGHTALYWYRQSLGQGLEFLIYFQGNSAPDKSGLPSDRFSAERTGGSVSTLTIQRTQQEDSAVYLCASSLVELSGELFFGEGSRLTVL.

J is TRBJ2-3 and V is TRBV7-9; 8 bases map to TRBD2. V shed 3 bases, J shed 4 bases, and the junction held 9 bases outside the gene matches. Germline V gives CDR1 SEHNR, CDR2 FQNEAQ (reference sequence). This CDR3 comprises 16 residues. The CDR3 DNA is TGTGCCAGCAGCTTGAAACTAGCGGCTGGGGCAGATACGCAGTATTTT. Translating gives CASSLKLAAGADTQYF.

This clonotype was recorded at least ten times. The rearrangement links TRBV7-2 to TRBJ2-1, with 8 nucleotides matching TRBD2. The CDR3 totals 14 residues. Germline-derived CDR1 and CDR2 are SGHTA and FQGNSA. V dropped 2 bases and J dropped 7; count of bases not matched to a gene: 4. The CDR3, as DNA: TGTGCCAGCAGCTTAACCCGACTAGCGAATGAGCAGTTCTTC. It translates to CASSLTRLANEQFF.

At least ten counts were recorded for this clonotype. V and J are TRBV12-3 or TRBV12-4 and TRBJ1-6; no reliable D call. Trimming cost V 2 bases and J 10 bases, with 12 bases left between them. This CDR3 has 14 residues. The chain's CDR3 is CASSLYESWSPLHF. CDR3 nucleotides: TGTGCCAGCAGTTTATATGAGTCATGGTCACCCCTCCACTTT.

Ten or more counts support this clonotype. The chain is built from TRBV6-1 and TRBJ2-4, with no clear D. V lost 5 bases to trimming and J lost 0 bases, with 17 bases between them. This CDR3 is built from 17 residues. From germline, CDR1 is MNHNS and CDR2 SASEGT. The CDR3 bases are TGTGCCAGCAGTCCCCGGACGACGCTACTAGCCAAAAACATTCAGTACTTC. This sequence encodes CASSPRTTLLAKNIQYF.

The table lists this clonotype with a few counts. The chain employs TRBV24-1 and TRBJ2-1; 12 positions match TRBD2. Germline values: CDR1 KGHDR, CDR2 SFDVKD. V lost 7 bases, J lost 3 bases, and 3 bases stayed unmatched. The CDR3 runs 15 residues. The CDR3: CATSRLAGDYNEQFF. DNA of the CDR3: TGTGCCACCAGCCGACTAGCGGGAGACTACAATGAGCAGTTCTTC.

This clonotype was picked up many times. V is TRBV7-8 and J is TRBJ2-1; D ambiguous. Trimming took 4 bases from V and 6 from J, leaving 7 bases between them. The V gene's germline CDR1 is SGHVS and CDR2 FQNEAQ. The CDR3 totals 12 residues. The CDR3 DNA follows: TGTGCCAGCAGCTCCTCGGGCAATGAGCAGTTCTTC. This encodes CASSSSGNEQFF.

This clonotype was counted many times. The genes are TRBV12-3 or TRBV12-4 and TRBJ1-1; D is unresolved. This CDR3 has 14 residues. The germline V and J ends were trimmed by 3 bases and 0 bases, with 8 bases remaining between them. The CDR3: CASSFHGMNTEAFF. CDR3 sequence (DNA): TGTGCCAGCAGTTTCCACGGCATGAACACTGAAGCTTTCTTT.

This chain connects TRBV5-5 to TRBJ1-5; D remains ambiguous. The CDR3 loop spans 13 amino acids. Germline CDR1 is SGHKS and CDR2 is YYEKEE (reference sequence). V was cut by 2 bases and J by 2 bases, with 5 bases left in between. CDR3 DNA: TGTGCCAGCAGCTTTTGGGGCAATCAGCCCCAGCATTTT. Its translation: CASSFWGNQPQHF.

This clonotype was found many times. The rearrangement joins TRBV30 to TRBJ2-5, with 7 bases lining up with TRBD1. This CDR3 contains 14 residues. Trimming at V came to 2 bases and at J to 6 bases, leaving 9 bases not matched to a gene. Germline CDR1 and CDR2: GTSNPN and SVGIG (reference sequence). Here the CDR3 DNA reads TGTGCCTGGAGTTCTCACAGGGGATGGCAGACCCAGTACTTC. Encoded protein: CAWSSHRGWQTQYF.

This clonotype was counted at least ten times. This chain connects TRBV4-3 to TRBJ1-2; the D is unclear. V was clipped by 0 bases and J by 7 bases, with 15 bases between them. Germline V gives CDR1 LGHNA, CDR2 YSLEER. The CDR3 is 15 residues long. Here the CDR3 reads CASSQDVRAEPGYTF. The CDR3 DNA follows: TGCGCCAGCAGCCAAGATGTCCGGGCCGAGCCTGGCTACACCTTC.